This T cell receptor (beta chain) was sequenced for a study of cytomegalovirus exposure and HLA in healthy donors. Overall study findings and caveats: Reports credit the classifier with highly specific, highly sensitive diagnosis of cytomegalovirus status. Generally TCR sequences proved uncommon, though certain public TCRs appeared in numerous donors.

Regarding this clone: As yet, its antigen is unknown.

Only in-frame clones appear in the TCRdb table, and some are missing; sequencing was by immunoSEQ multiplex PCR. The sample lists 130,000 or so clones, roughly 90% occurring once. The CDR3 totals 13 residues. Trimming removed 2 bases at V and 8 bases at J, with 12 bases between. The V gene's germline CDR1 is KGHSH and CDR2 LQKENI. The chain is built from TRBV18 and TRBJ1-2; no clear D gene. The source is a man younger than 40 in good health and CMV-seronegative. Source material: PBMCs. The CDR3 bases are TGTGCCAGCTCACCAGAGAGGGAATCGGGCTACACCTTC. Translation: CASSPERESGYTF.